Each of the 3 T cell receptor beta chains below was sequenced from the same sample in a study of glioma-infiltrating T cells. Using RNA template, CDR3s of TCR alpha and beta were amplified with iRepertoire arm-PCR. TCRdb re-called the multiplex PCR reads with MiXCR, one entry per CDR3 protein. Of under 200,000 distinct CDR3 sequences in the sample, about 47% were seen once. Sequencing was performed on glioma tissue, nonneoplastic brain tissue, or PBMCs (not recorded which). The receptors shown here come from a human donor with low-grade glioma or glioblastoma, undergoing nonglioma brain surgery, or in good health (not recorded which).

Concerning this clonotype itself: This clone may be a read error of a much larger clone one base away. This rearrangement joins TRBV10-1 to TRBJ1-6; D is unresolved. V dropped 7 bases and J dropped 7 bases, with 11 bases sitting between them. The V gene's germline CDR1 is WNHNN and CDR2 SYGVQD (reference sequence). The CDR3 runs to 13 residues. The CDR3 DNA reads TGCGCCAGCATTAAGGACTCCAATTCACCCCTCCACTTT. It encodes CASIKDSNSPLHF.

This clonotype was observed many times. The chain links TRBV28 to TRBJ2-3, with TRBD2 matching 11 bases. Germline CDR1 reads MDHEN; CDR2 reads SYDVKM. V lost 3 bases to trimming and J lost 1 base; unmatched junction nucleotides: 3. This CDR3 spans 16 amino acids. CDR3 in amino acids: CASSLKGLAGTDTQYF. The CDR3 DNA reads as TGTGCCAGCAGTTTGAAGGGACTAGCGGGCACAGATACGCAGTATTTT.

This clonotype was detected a few times. The V gene is TRBV5-1, the J gene TRBJ2-7, with D uncertain. V lost 6 bases to trimming and J lost 0 bases, with 10 bases between them. Germline V gene lookup returns CDR1 SGHRS and CDR2 YFSETQ. The CDR3 loop spans 13 amino acids. This CDR3 is CASTTGYSYEQYF. CDR3 nucleotide sequence: TGCGCCAGCACTACCGGGTACTCCTACGAGCAGTACTTC.